This T cell receptor beta chain appears in the sequencing data of a study of T cells in Graves' hyperthyroidism and ophthalmopathy. Study observations and caveats: By a 13 V-J model, ophthalmopathy was set apart from stable hyperthyroidism. Blood also held most thyroid clonotypes expanded beyond 0.001.

The CDR3 loop spans 13 amino acids. V was clipped by 2 bases and J by 7 bases, with 9 bases between them. Germline values: CDR1 SGHTA, CDR2 FQGNSA. Graves' hyperthyroidism was deemed stable given no ophthalmopathy progression within 18 months. Diagnosis rested on symptoms, serum thyroxine and TRAb, thyroid ultrasound, and orbital computed tomography. Remarks on this clonotype: No antigen is known for it.

Researchers took RNA transcripts and amplified the TCR beta CDR3 regions from them. HTBI primers were used for first-round RT-PCR of the TCR CDR3. TCRdb itself ran the multiplex PCR reads through MiXCR, one entry per CDR3 protein. The sample lists over 550,000 distinct CDR3 sequences; around 15% were seen once. The TCR originated in a young woman with Graves' hyperthyroidism. Sequencing used blood. The rearrangement uses TRBV7-2 and TRBJ2-1; no clear D gene. DNA of the CDR3: TGTGCCAGCAGCTTATCAAAACGGAATGAGCAGTTCTTC. Residues: CASSLSKRNEQFF.